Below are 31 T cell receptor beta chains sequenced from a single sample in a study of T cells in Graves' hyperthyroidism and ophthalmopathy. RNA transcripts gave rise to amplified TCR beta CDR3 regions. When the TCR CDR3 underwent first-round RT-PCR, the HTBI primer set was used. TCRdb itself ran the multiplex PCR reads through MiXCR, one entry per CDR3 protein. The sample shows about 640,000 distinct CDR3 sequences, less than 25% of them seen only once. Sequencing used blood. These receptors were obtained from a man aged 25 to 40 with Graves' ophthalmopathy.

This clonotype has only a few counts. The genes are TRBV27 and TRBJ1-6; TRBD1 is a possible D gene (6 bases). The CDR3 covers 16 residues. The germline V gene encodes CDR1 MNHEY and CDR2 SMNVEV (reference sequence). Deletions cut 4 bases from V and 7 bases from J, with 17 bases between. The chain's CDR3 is CASSSQGGGLNSPLHF. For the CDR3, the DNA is TGTGCCAGCAGTTCCCAAGGGGGAGGATTGAATTCACCCCTCCACTTT.

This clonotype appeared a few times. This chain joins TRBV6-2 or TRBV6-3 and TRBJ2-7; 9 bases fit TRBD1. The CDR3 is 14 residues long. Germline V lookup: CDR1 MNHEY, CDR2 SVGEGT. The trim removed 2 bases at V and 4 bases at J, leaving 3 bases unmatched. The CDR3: CASSYPGTGYEQYF. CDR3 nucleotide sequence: TGTGCCAGCAGTTACCCCGGGACAGGGTACGAGCAGTACTTC.

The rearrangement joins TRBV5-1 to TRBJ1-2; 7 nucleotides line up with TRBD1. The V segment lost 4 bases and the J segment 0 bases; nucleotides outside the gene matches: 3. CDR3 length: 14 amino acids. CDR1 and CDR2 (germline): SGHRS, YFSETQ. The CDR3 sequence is CASSAGQTNYGYTF. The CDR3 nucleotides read TGCGCCAGCAGCGCGGGACAGACTAACTATGGCTACACCTTC.

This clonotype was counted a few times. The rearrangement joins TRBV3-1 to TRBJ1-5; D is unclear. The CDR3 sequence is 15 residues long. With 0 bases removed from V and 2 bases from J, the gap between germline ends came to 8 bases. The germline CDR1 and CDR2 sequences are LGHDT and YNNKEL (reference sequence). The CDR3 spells CASSQDPVGNQPQHF. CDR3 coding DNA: TGTGCCAGCAGCCAAGATCCAGTTGGCAATCAGCCCCAGCATTTT. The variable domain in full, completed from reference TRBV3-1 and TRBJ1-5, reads DTAVSQTPKYLVTQMGNDKSIKCEQNLGHDTMYWYKQDSKKFLKIMFSYNNKELIINETVPNRFSPKSPDKAHLNLHINSLELGDSAVYFCASSQDPVGNQPQHFGDGTRLSIL.

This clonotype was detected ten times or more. This chain's CDR3 is CASSEQTYEQYF. CDR3 nucleotides: TGTGCCAGCAGTGAACAGACCTACGAGCAGTACTTC. The gene calls are TRBV6-1 and TRBJ2-7, with D uncertain. This CDR3 spans 12 amino acids. The germline V gene encodes CDR1 MNHNS and CDR2 SASEGT. V lost 2 bases, J lost 2 bases, and 4 bases lay in between.

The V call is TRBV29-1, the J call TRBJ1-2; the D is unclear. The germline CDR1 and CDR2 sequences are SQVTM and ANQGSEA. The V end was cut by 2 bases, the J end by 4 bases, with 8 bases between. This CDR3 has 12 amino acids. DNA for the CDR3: TGCAGCGTTGAAATAGGGAGCTATGGCTACACCTTC. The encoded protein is CSVEIGSYGYTF. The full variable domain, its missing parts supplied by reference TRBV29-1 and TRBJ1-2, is SAVISQKPSRDICQRGTSLTIQCQVDSQVTMMFWYRQQPGQSLTLIATANQGSEATYESGFVIDKFPISRPNLTFSTLTVSNMSPEDSSIYLCSVEIGSYGYTFGSGTRLTVV.

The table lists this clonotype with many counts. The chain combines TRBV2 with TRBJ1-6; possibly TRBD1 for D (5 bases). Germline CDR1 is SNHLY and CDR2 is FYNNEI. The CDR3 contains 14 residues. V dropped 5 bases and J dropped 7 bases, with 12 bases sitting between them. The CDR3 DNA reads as TGTGCCAGCAGTACCGGGACGGAGAATTCACCCCTCCACTTT. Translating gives CASSTGTENSPLHF.

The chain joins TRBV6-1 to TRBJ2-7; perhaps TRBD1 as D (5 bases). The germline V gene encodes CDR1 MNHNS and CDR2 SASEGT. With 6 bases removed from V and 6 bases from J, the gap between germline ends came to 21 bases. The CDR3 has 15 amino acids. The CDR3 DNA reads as TGTGCCAGCAGCTCAGCCGGGTCTGGGGCGAGCGAGCAGTACTTC. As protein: CASSSAGSGASEQYF.

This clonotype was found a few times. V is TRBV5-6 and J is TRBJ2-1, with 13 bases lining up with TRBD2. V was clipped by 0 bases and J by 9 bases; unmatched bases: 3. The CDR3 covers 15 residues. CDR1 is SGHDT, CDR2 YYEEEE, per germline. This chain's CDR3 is CASSLELAGGIEQFF. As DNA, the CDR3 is TGTGCCAGCAGCTTGGAACTAGCGGGAGGGATTGAGCAGTTCTTC.

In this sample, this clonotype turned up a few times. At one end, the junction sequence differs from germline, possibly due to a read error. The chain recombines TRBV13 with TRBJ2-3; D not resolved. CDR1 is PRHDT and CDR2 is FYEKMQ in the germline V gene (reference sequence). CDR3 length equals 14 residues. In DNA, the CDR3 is TGCGCCAGCAGCCAAGGCCACGGGCCAGATACGCAGTATTTT. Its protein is CASSQGHGPDTQYF.

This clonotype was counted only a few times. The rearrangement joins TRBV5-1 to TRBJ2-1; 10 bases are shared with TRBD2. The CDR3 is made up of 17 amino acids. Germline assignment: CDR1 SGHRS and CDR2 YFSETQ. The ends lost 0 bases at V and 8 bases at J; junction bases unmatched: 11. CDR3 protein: CASSLGYQAGGGDEQFF. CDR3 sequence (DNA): TGCGCCAGCAGCTTGGGGTACCAAGCGGGAGGGGGCGATGAGCAGTTCTTC.

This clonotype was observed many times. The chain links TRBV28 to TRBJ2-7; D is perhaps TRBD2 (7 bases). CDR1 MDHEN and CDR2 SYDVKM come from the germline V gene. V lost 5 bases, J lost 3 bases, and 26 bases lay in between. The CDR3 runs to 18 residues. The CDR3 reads CASSPPGEGGGHYYEQYF. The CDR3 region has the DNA TGTGCCAGCAGTCCCCCCGGAGAAGGGGGGGGACACTACTACGAGCAGTACTTC.

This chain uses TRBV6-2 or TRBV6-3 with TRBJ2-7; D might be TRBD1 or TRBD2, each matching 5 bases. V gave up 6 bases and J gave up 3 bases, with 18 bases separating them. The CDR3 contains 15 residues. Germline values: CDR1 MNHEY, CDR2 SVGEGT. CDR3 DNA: TGTGCCAGCAGATGGGGGATCAAGATGGACTACGAGCAGTACTTC. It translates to CASRWGIKMDYEQYF.

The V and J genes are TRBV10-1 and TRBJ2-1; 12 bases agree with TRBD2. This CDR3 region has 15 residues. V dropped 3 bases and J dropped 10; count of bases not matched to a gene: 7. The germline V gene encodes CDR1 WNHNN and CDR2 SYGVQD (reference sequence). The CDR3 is CASSDGASGRAEQFF. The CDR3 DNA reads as TGCGCCAGCAGTGATGGGGCTAGCGGGAGGGCCGAGCAGTTCTTC.

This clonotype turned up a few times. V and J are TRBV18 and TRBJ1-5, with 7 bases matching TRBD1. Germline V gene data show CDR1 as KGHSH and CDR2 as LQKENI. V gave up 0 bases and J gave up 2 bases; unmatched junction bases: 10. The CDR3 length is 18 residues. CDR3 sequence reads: CASSPPSYRGWGNQPQHF. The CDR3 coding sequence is TGTGCCAGCTCACCACCATCCTACAGGGGCTGGGGCAATCAGCCCCAGCATTTT.

In nucleotides, the CDR3 is TGCAGTGCCAAAGGTATCACAAGCTCCTACAATGAGCAGTTCTTC. Protein sequence: CSAKGITSSYNEQFF. This chain uses TRBV20-1 with TRBJ2-1; D uncertain. CDR3 length equals 15 residues. Germline V gene lookup returns CDR1 DFQATT and CDR2 SNEGSKA (reference sequence). V was trimmed by 6 bases and J by 0 bases, leaving 15 bases between them.

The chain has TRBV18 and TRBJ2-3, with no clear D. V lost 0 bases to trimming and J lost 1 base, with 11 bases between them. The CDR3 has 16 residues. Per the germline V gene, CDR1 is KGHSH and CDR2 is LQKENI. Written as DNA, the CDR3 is TGTGCCAGCTCACCACCCTCTAGATACGGCACAGATACGCAGTATTTT. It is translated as CASSPPSRYGTDTQYF. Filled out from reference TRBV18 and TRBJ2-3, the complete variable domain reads NAGVMQNPRHLVRRRGQEARLRCSPMKGHSHVYWYRQLPEEGLKFMVYLQKENIIDESGMPKERFSAEFPKEGPSILRIQQVVRGDSAAYFCASSPPSRYGTDTQYFGPGTRLTVL.

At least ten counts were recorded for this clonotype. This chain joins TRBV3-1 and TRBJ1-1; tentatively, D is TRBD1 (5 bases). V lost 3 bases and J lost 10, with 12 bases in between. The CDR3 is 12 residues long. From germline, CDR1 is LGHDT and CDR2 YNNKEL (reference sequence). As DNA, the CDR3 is TGTGCCAGCAGCCAGCCCGGGGGGGTAGCTTTCTTT. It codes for CASSQPGGVAFF.

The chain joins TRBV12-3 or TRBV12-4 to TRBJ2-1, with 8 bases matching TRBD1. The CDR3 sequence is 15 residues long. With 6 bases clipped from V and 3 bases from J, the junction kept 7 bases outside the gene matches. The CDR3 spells CASSYRGFLYNEQFF. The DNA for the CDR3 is TGTGCCAGCAGCTACAGGGGGTTTCTCTACAATGAGCAGTTCTTC.

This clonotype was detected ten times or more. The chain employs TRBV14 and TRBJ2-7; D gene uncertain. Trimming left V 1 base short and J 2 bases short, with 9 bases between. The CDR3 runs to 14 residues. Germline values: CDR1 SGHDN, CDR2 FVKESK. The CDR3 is CASSQGITAYEQYF. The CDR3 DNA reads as TGTGCCAGCAGCCAAGGGATAACAGCCTACGAGCAGTACTTC.

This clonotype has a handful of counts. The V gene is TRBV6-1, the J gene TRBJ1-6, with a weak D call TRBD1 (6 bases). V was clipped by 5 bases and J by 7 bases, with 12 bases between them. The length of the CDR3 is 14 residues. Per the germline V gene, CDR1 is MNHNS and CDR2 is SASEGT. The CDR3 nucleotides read TGTGCCAGCAGTCAACGGACAGCAAATTCACCCCTCCACTTT. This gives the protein CASSQRTANSPLHF.

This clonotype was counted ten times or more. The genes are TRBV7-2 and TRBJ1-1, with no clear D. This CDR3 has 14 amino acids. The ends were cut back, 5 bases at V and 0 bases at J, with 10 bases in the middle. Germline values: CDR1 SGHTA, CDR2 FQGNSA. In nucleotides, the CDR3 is TGTGCCAGCAGCCCAGCTGGTCTGAACACTGAAGCTTTCTTT. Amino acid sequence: CASSPAGLNTEAFF.

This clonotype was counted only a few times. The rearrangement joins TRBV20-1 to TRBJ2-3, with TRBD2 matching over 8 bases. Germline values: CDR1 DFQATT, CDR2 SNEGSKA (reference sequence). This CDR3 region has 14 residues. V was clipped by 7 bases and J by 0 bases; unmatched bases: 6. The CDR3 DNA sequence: TGCAGTGTTAGGGTAGCGGGGAGCACAGATACGCAGTATTTT. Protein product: CSVRVAGSTDTQYF.

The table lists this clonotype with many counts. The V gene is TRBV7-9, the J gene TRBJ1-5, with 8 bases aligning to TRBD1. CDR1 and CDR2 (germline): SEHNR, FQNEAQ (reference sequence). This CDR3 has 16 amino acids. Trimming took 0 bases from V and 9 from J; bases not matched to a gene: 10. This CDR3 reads CASSLAVGAGTGPQHF. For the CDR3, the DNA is TGTGCCAGCAGCTTAGCGGTGGGGGCAGGGACAGGGCCCCAGCATTTT.

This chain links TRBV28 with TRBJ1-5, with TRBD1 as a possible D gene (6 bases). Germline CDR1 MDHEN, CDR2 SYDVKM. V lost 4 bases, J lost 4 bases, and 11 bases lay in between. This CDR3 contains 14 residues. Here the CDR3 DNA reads TGTGCCAGCAGTTCCAACAGGGTTAATCAGCCCCAGCATTTT. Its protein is CASSSNRVNQPQHF.

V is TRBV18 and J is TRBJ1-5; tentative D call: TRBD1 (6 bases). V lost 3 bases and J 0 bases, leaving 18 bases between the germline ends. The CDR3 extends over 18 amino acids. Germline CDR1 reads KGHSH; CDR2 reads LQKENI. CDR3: CASSPVGTRDYSNQPQHF. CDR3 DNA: TGTGCCAGCTCACCGGTGGGGACACGCGATTATAGCAATCAGCCCCAGCATTTT.

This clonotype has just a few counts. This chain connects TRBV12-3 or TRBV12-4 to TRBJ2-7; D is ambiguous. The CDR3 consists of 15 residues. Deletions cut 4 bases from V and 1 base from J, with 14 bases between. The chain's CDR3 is CASSWRSGISYEQYF. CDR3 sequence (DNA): TGTGCCAGCAGTTGGCGGTCCGGCATTTCCTACGAGCAGTACTTC.

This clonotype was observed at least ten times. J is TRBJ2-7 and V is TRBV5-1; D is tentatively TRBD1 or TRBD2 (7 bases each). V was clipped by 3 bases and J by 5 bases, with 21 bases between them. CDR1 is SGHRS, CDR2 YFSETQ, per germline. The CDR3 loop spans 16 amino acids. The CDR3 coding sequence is TGCGCCAGCAGCTCTTCTTTACAGGGGACTATTCACGAGCAGTACTTC. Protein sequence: CASSSSLQGTIHEQYF.

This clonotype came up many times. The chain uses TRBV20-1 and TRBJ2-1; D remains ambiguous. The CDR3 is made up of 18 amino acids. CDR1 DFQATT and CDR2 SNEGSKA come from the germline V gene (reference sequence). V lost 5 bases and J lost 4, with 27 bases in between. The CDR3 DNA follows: TGCAGTGCTCCGTCCAGCCTTTCAACTGCGGCTACATACAATGAGCAGTTCTTC. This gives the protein CSAPSSLSTAATYNEQFF.

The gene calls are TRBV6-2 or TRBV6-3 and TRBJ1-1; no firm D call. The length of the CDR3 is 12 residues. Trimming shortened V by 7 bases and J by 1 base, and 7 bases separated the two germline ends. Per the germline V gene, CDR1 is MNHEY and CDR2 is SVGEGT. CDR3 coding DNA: TGTGCCAGCAATAAGGGGAACACTGAAGCTTTCTTT. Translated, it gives CASNKGNTEAFF.

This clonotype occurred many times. Here the CDR3 reads CASSSSKTSVDNEQFF. The CDR3 region has the DNA TGTGCCAGCAGCTCGTCGAAGACTAGCGTAGACAATGAGCAGTTCTTC. The J gene is TRBJ2-1, the V gene TRBV11-3, with 8 bases matching TRBD2. CDR1 is SGHNT and CDR2 is YENEEA in the germline V gene. V lost 4 bases, J lost 5 bases, and 10 bases stayed unmatched. This CDR3 contains 16 residues.